Shown below are 27 T cell receptor beta chains from a single sample sequenced in a study of identifying expanded T cells in peripheral blood. The data were produced by immunoSEQ multiplex PCR, yet TCRdb's version contains in-frame clones alone and is incomplete. The sample lists some 70,000 clones, roughly 90% occurring once. The sequencing input was blood. The receptors come from a person aged 18 to 70 in good health.

This chain connects TRBV5-1 to TRBJ2-1, with D tentatively TRBD2 (5 bases). V gave up 3 bases and J gave up 0 bases, with 10 bases separating them. The V gene's germline CDR1 is SGHRS and CDR2 YFSETQ. CDR3 length: 15 amino acids. CDR3 residues: CASSSRVGSYNEQFF. Written as DNA, the CDR3 is TGCGCCAGCAGCTCGCGGGTGGGCTCCTACAATGAGCAGTTCTTC.

V gene TRBV9 combines with J gene TRBJ2-2; TRBD2 matches 8 bases. The length of the CDR3 is 16 residues. Germline V gene lookup returns CDR1 SGDLS and CDR2 YYNGEE. With 0 bases clipped from V and 7 bases from J, the junction kept 8 bases outside the gene matches. The CDR3 is CASSVGGGGRIGELFF. For the CDR3, the DNA is TGTGCCAGCAGCGTAGGAGGTGGCGGGAGGATCGGGGAGCTGTTTTTT.

This chain joins TRBV30 and TRBJ2-7; D tentatively fits TRBD1 or TRBD2 (5 bases each). Looked up from germline, CDR1 is GTSNPN and CDR2 is SVGIG (reference sequence). This CDR3 has 14 amino acids. Between the trimmed V and J ends, which lost 8 bases and 0 bases, there was a span of 17 bases. The CDR3 bases are TGTGCCGGAAGGGACGTAAGGAGCTCCTACGAGCAGTACTTC. As protein: CAGRDVRSSYEQYF.

Here the CDR3 reads CAISARLAGTGDYNEQFF. The CDR3 nucleotides are TGTGCCATCAGTGCTCGGCTAGCGGGGACGGGGGACTACAATGAGCAGTTCTTC. The chain uses TRBV10-3 and TRBJ2-1, with 9 bases lining up with TRBD2. This CDR3 region has 18 residues. The V and J ends lost 4 bases and 3 bases, in that order; junction bases with no gene match: 13. Germline CDR1 and CDR2: ENHRY and SYGVKD.

The rearrangement uses TRBV27 and TRBJ2-7; tentatively, D is TRBD1 or TRBD2 (5 bases each). The ends were cut back, 2 bases at V and 2 bases at J, with 16 bases in the middle. CDR3 size: 16 residues. Germline assignment: CDR1 MNHEY and CDR2 SMNVEV (reference sequence). The CDR3 is CASSLQGPWRPYEQYF. The DNA of the CDR3 is TGTGCCAGCAGTTTACAGGGACCCTGGAGGCCCTACGAGCAGTACTTC.

This clone was recorded only once. The V and J genes are TRBV6-5 and TRBJ2-4, with 9 bases aligning to TRBD1. V was pared by 5 bases and J by 10 bases, with 12 bases of the junction left unmatched. From germline, CDR1 is MNHEY and CDR2 SVGAGI. The CDR3 is 15 amino acids. CDR3: CASSLSGQGLRIQYF. The DNA of the CDR3 is TGTGCCAGCAGTCTCTCGGGACAGGGTTTGAGAATTCAGTACTTC.

This chain uses TRBV30 with TRBJ2-3, with D possibly matching TRBD2 (6 bases). V was shortened by 4 bases and J by 0 bases, with 11 bases between the two germline ends. The CDR3 runs 14 residues. The V gene's germline CDR1 is GTSNPN and CDR2 SVGIG (reference sequence). The CDR3 sequence: CAWTSGTSTDTQYF. The CDR3 DNA reads as TGTGCCTGGACGTCCGGGACTAGCACAGATACGCAGTATTTT.

The gene calls are TRBV27 and TRBJ2-5; 11 positions match TRBD2. Near its end, the DNA agrees better with TRBJ2-7, so the J call may be wrong. Looked up from germline, CDR1 is MNHEY and CDR2 is SMNVEV (reference sequence). The CDR3 sequence is 17 residues long. The DNA for the CDR3 is TGTGCCAGCAGTTCCCCATCGACTAGCGGGGCTCTTTACGAGCAGTACTTC. Residues: CASSSPSTSGALYEQYF.

J is TRBJ2-3 and V is TRBV18, with no clear D. V was pared by 0 bases and J by 2 bases, with 12 bases between. Looked up from germline, CDR1 is KGHSH and CDR2 is LQKENI. The CDR3 is 16 residues long. As DNA, the CDR3 is TGTGCCAGCTCACCACCGAGACCCCGGGCCACAGATACGCAGTATTTT. Residues: CASSPPRPRATDTQYF.

V gene TRBV21-1 combines with J gene TRBJ2-3. TRBV21-1 is flagged as a pseudogene. This CDR3 has 14 amino acids. The CDR3 DNA reads TGTGCCAGCAGCAGGAGACGACAAACAGATACGCAGTATTTT. Translated, it gives CASSRRRQTDTQYF.

V usage is TRBV5-1 and J usage is TRBJ2-1, with no clear D. From germline, CDR1 is SGHRS and CDR2 YFSETQ. The CDR3 runs to 14 residues. Trimming removed 4 bases from V and 8 bases from J, with 16 bases in between. The CDR3 nucleotides read TGCGCCAGCAGCACTACCTCACTCGGAGATGAGCAGTTCTTC. This translates into CASSTTSLGDEQFF.

This chain uses TRBV5-1 with TRBJ1-1; D is undetermined. Trimming took 2 bases from V and 4 from J, leaving 9 bases between them. Looked up from germline, CDR1 is SGHRS and CDR2 is YFSETQ. This CDR3 is 13 amino acids long. CDR3 DNA sequence: TGCGCCAGCAGCTTCCCCGGGGTCACTGAAGCTTTCTTT. This encodes CASSFPGVTEAFF.

The V gene is TRBV7-3, the J gene TRBJ2-1, with TRBD1 matching over 9 bases. The J segment lost 10 bases and the V segment lost 5 bases, leaving 21 bases of the junction unmatched. The CDR3 length is 18 residues. Germline V gene sequence: CDR1 SGHTA, CDR2 FQGTGA. CDR3 bases: TGTGCCAGCAGCGTACAGGGGGCCGGCGCGGGACCTTCAGGGGAGCAGTTCTTC. This sequence encodes CASSVQGAGAGPSGEQFF.

The chain has TRBV28 and TRBJ2-7; 10 bases fit TRBD1. Germline CDR1 MDHEN, CDR2 SYDVKM. After removal of 5 bases from V and 5 bases from J, the junction contained 6 bases not matched to a gene. The CDR3 extends over 14 amino acids. CDR3 bases: TGTGCCAGCAGTCGGGACAGGGGAACTAACGAGCAGTACTTC. It is translated as CASSRDRGTNEQYF.

The V call is TRBV12-5, the J call TRBJ2-7, with 7 bases fitting TRBD1. Germline V CDR1 and CDR2: LGHNT, FRNRAP. The V gene end was trimmed by 6 bases and the J gene end by 2 bases; junction bases not matched to a gene: 19. This CDR3 has 18 amino acids. The CDR3: CASGPDRASGRYAYEQYF. CDR3 nucleotide sequence: TGTGCTAGTGGACCCGACAGGGCTTCAGGGCGCTACGCCTACGAGCAGTACTTC.

This clone was observed once. The rearrangement joins TRBV6-6 to TRBJ2-7; no clear D gene. Germline V gene lookup returns CDR1 MNHNY and CDR2 SVGAGI (reference sequence). V lost 2 bases to trimming and J lost 0 bases, with 5 bases between them. The CDR3 sequence is 13 residues long. The CDR3 sequence: CASSYGTSYEQYF. CDR3 sequence (DNA): TGTGCCAGCAGTTACGGCACCTCCTACGAGCAGTACTTC.

This clone was seen only once. V is TRBV28 and J is TRBJ1-5; D possibly corresponds to TRBD1 (6 bases). Trimming took off 5 bases at V and 4 bases at J, with 21 bases between the two ends. The germline CDR1 and CDR2 sequences are MDHEN and SYDVKM. The CDR3 has 17 amino acids. For the CDR3, the DNA is TGTGCCAGCAGTGGGGAGATTTTCGGGGGCTCTAATCAGCCCCAGCATTTT. Protein: CASSGEIFGGSNQPQHF.

This clone turned up a few times. This chain connects TRBV25-1 to TRBJ1-1; D not certain. V shed 3 bases and J shed 8 bases, with 10 bases lying between them. The CDR3 has 12 residues. Germline CDR1 and CDR2: MGHDK and SYGVNS. The DNA of the CDR3 is TGTGCCAGCAGTGACCTCAGGAGAGAAGCTTTCTTT. It yields the protein CASSDLRREAFF.

Only a few counts were recorded for this clone. The gene calls are TRBV7-2 and TRBJ2-7; D is uncertain. The CDR3 has 12 amino acids. V was shortened by 5 bases and J by 6 bases, with 11 bases between the two germline ends. The germline V gene has CDR1 SGHTA and CDR2 FQGNSA. CDR3 in amino acids: CASSIGQGEQYF. In DNA, the CDR3 is TGTGCCAGCAGCATCGGCCAAGGCGAGCAGTACTTC.

V usage is TRBV5-1 and J usage is TRBJ2-1; 15 nucleotides match TRBD2. CDR1 is SGHRS and CDR2 is YFSETQ in the germline V gene. The V segment lost 0 bases and the J segment 6 bases; nucleotides outside the gene matches: 16. There are 21 residues in the CDR3. The CDR3 DNA sequence: TGCGCCAGCAGCTTGGCCGGAGGACTAGCGGGAGGGCCGAATCGCGGCAATGAGCAGTTCTTC. This sequence encodes CASSLAGGLAGGPNRGNEQFF.

In this sample, this clone turned up once. V is TRBV28 and J is TRBJ2-2, with D unclear. The V end was cut by 6 bases, the J end by 5 bases, with 16 bases between. The CDR3 is 15 amino acids. The V gene's germline CDR1 is MDHEN and CDR2 SYDVKM. The CDR3 region is CASSALAEMTGELFF. The CDR3 DNA follows: TGTGCCAGCAGCGCCCTGGCGGAGATGACCGGGGAGCTGTTTTTT. Full variable domain (rest looked up from reference TRBV28 and TRBJ2-2): DVKVTQSSRYLVKRTGEKVFLECVQDMDHENMFWYRQDPGLGLRLIYFSYDVKMKEKGDIPEGYSVSREKKERFSLILESASTNQTSMYLCASSALAEMTGELFFGEGSRLTVL.

The CDR3 sequence is CATSLRTGGIYEQYF. Here the CDR3 DNA reads TGTGCCACCAGCTTAAGGACAGGGGGCATCTACGAGCAGTACTTC. The chain is built from TRBV15 and TRBJ2-7; 11 bases fit TRBD1. CDR1 is LNHNV and CDR2 is YYDKDF in the germline V gene (reference sequence). The CDR3 extends over 15 amino acids. The J segment lost 3 bases and the V segment lost 5 bases, leaving 6 bases of the junction unmatched.

The chain is built from TRBV20-1 and TRBJ2-7; D remains ambiguous. The CDR3 contains 10 residues. CDR1 DFQATT and CDR2 SNEGSKA come from the germline V gene (reference sequence). V lost 5 bases and J lost 3, with 5 bases in between. The CDR3 reads CSAASYEQYF. CDR3 nucleotides: TGCAGTGCTGCTAGCTACGAGCAGTACTTC.

The rearrangement links TRBV19 to TRBJ2-5; D is unclear. V was clipped by 1 base and J by 4 bases, with 4 bases between them. Germline CDR1 reads LNHDA; CDR2 reads SQIVND (reference sequence). The CDR3 is made up of 12 amino acids. CDR3 sequence: CASSIGGETQYF. CDR3 in DNA: TGTGCCAGTAGTATAGGAGGAGAGACCCAGTACTTC. Together with reference TRBV19 and TRBJ2-5, the CDR3 gives the full variable domain: DGGITQSPKYLFRKEGQNVTLSCEQNLNHDAMYWYRQDPGQGLRLIYYSQIVNDFQKGDIAEGYSVSREKKESFPLTVTSAQKNPTAFYLCASSIGGETQYFGPGTRLLVL.

The chain is built from TRBV9 and TRBJ2-1; 13 bases match TRBD2. The CDR3 covers 16 residues. Germline assignment: CDR1 SGDLS and CDR2 YYNGEE. V dropped 5 bases and J dropped 2; count of bases not matched to a gene: 4. CDR3 residues: CASRPGLAGAYNEQFF. DNA of the CDR3: TGTGCCAGCAGGCCCGGACTAGCGGGGGCCTACAATGAGCAGTTCTTC.

The V and J genes are TRBV6-5 and TRBJ1-2, with a tentative D call TRBD1 (5 bases). V was cut by 7 bases and J by 6 bases, with 21 bases left in between. The CDR3 extends over 15 amino acids. CDR1 and CDR2 (germline): MNHEY, SVGAGI. CDR3 in amino acids: CASIGQGGDRDGYTF. DNA of the CDR3: TGTGCCAGCATCGGGCAGGGTGGGGATCGGGATGGCTACACCTTC.

V and J are TRBV5-6 and TRBJ2-5; D is unresolved. Germline V gives CDR1 SGHDT, CDR2 YYEEEE. Trimming removed 3 bases from V and 4 bases from J, with 19 bases in between. CDR3 length: 16 amino acids. The CDR3, as DNA: TGTGCCAGCAGCTCCAATTTAGTGCAATCGGGAGAGACCCAGTACTTC. It yields the protein CASSSNLVQSGETQYF.